These T cell receptor beta chains were read from a single sample in a study of regulatory T cells in long-lasting Graves disease. Each CDR3 protein is one row after TCRdb ran MiXCR on the multiplex PCR reads. The profile shows more than 300,000 distinct CDR3 sequences, 20% of them singletons. Here the sequenced sample was peripheral blood mononuclear cells (PBMCs), taken when the disease was refractory, from a patient treated with antithyroid drugs. All receptors come from a female donor with Graves disease. Both conserved end residues are part of each CDR3. Clone size, where shown, is once, few, many, or a class for clones that have expanded.

clone size: NA; J gene: TRBJ1-5; V gene: TRBV5-1; CDR3 protein: CASSLAGGDQPQHF
clone size: NA; J gene: TRBJ2-7; V gene: TRBV20-1; CDR3 protein: CSARDPTGTYEQYF
clone size: NA; J gene: TRBJ1-2; V gene: TRBV2; CDR3 protein: CASSAFQGGGYTF
clone size: many; J gene: TRBJ2-7; V gene: TRBV28; CDR3 protein: CASSPSGAYEQYF
clone size: few; J gene: TRBJ1-1; V gene: TRBV5-1; CDR3 protein: CASRPGQTAGTEAFF
clone size: many; J gene: TRBJ2-7; V gene: TRBV6-5; CDR3 protein: CASSYDSRGVYEQYF
clone size: NA; J gene: TRBJ1-3; V gene: TRBV3-1; CDR3 protein: CASSQDLGAFGNTIYF
clone size: many; J gene: TRBJ1-1; V gene: TRBV10-3; CDR3 protein: CAITNNRGWTEAFF
clone size: many; J gene: TRBJ2-2; V gene: TRBV28; CDR3 protein: CASRSGAGPNTGELFF
clone size: NA; J gene: TRBJ2-5; V gene: TRBV2; CDR3 protein: CASSKREYQETQYF
clone size: NA; J gene: TRBJ2-7; V gene: TRBV4-1; CDR3 protein: CASSDRVHYEQYF
clone size: many; J gene: TRBJ1-1; V gene: TRBV3-1; CDR3 protein: CASSQGTGVTEAFF
clone size: NA; J gene: TRBJ1-1; V gene: TRBV29-1; CDR3 protein: CSVARSVNTEAFF
clone size: NA; J gene: TRBJ2-7; V gene: TRBV6-5; CDR3 protein: CASSYSDARRDKPNFEYEQYF
clone size: many; J gene: TRBJ1-2; V gene: TRBV20-1; CDR3 protein: CSAYRGQPQRGYTF
clone size: NA; J gene: TRBJ2-5; V gene: TRBV20-1; CDR3 protein: CSARDRLAGIQETQYF
clone size: NA; J gene: TRBJ1-1; V gene: TRBV18; CDR3 protein: CASSPDPDHEAFF
clone size: many; J gene: TRBJ2-5; V gene: TRBV12-3/TRBV12-4; CDR3 protein: CASSLNIQETQYF
clone size: many; J gene: TRBJ2-7; V gene: TRBV6-2/TRBV6-3; CDR3 protein: CATTSGGLWREQYF
clone size: NA; J gene: TRBJ1-1; V gene: TRBV7-2; CDR3 protein: CALTGGQGRSNTEAFF
clone size: few; J gene: TRBJ2-2; V gene: TRBV12-3/TRBV12-4; CDR3 protein: CASSLALAGRYTGELFF
clone size: NA; J gene: TRBJ2-2; V gene: TRBV6-1; CDR3 protein: CASSLEAVTGELFF
clone size: NA; J gene: TRBJ2-5; V gene: TRBV19; CDR3 protein: CASSINRGETQYF
clone size: NA; J gene: TRBJ1-6; V gene: TRBV27; CDR3 protein: CASSLSRNTSPLHF
clone size: NA; J gene: TRBJ1-3; V gene: TRBV7-2; CDR3 protein: CASSPIGSGNTIYF
clone size: many; J gene: TRBJ1-2; V gene: TRBV24-1; CDR3 protein: CATSDRPGQGASNYGYTF
clone size: many; J gene: TRBJ2-7; V gene: TRBV27; CDR3 protein: CASSPRTSGSPQQYF
clone size: few; J gene: TRBJ1-2; V gene: TRBV14; CDR3 protein: CASSLRQGHGYTF
clone size: many; J gene: TRBJ2-5; V gene: TRBV3-1; CDR3 protein: CASSFGSGVRETQYF